This T cell receptor (beta chain) was retrieved from a study of cytomegalovirus exposure and HLA in healthy donors. PCR employed 60 Vbeta and 13 Jbeta primers. Produced via immunoSEQ multiplex PCR; TCRdb's table is partial and in-frame only. The sample has roughly 130,000 clones, approximately 80% seen once. Germline loops: CDR1 SGHRS, CDR2 YFSETQ. The germline V and J ends were trimmed by 4 bases and 5 bases, with 22 bases remaining between them. The CDR3 covers 16 residues. The chain combines TRBV5-1 with TRBJ2-7; D might be TRBD1 (8 bases). This clonotype originated in a male donor in good health and CMV-seropositive. Source material: PBMCs. In DNA form, the CDR3 reads TGCGCCAGCAGCGTGTCAGGGGGCGGGGGATTTGACGAGCAGTACTTC. Residues: CASSVSGGGGFDEQYF.